This TCR beta chain was sequenced during a study of beta chain features in type 1 diabetes listed by TCRdb under 2018. A note on the overall study: Patients and healthy donors did not differ in mean age, gender distribution, total cell number or subset yield. A total of approximately 100,000,000 sorted cells were examined across all samples, and the number of cells per subset was strongly correlated with RNA yield. The study compared TCRB repertoires of sorted circulating CD4+ T cell subsets between recently diagnosed type 1 diabetes patients and matched healthy donors. Regulatory and stem cell-like memory subsets were isolated from only 8 patients and about eight healthy donors, whereas naive and central memory subsets came from all 30 or so donors. Broad study findings and their caveats: Shorter templates might be favored by PCR, yet because patient and control samples were amplified and corrected together, any such skew would affect both groups equally. Only small numbers of individuals were included in the HLA sub-analyses, which left unresolved whether HLA type had any influence on TCRB rearrangement. At VDJ recombination sites, type 1 diabetes patients had fewer insertions and more deleted nucleotides, which implies abnormalities in thymic rearrangement. Because cDNA was sequenced instead of genomic DNA, activated cells with high expression could be over-represented, although the groups did not differ in activation or CD3 levels. Type 1 diabetes patients showed a moderate but significant shortening of TCRB CDR3 length in all four CD4+ subsets. Naive, central memory and regulatory TCRB repertoires appeared to be more alike among patients than among healthy donors.

The entire isolated RNA was reverse transcribed using the High Capacity cDNA Reverse Transcription Kit, and thus expressed TCRB transcripts were sequenced. Naive, central memory and regulatory T cell samples underwent deep immunoSEQ sequencing, averaging about 3.57 million total reads per sample. Sorted cells were lysed in RLT buffer and RNA was extracted with DNase-treated RNeasy Micro or Mini kits, depending on cell number. To prevent cross-contamination, each cell subset was processed individually, whereas patient and healthy donor samples were processed jointly. Using the immunoSEQ multiplex PCR, TCRB sequences were amplified from cDNA into 87-bp fragments spanning the CDR3 region. Amplicons were sequenced on the Illumina HiSeq platform. In the source study's methods: Synthetic template baselines were used to correct PCR bias computationally, reads within Hamming distance 2 were collapsed together, and singletons that could not be merged were discarded. By aligning reads against IMGT, V, D and J genes, CDR3 length, and insertions or deletions at six rearrangement sites were assigned. Within each subset, clonotype counts were normalized to sorted cell number, after which true diversity and Gini coefficients were computed with the tcR R package. The overlap coefficient, calculated on TCRB nucleotide sequences, was used to quantify repertoire sharing. Out-of-frame TCRB sequences from naive cells were analyzed to stand in for the pre-selection repertoire. The clones in this table, taken by TCRdb from immuneACCESS, are in-frame only. Not every clone is retained; where verified, under half of the shortfall comes from an unresolved V gene, and the cause of the rest is unknown. That table is the source of V, J and clone size, and D and trimming were worked out from the DNA. The sample table holds 550,000 to 850,000 clones, of which roughly 13% were seen once. The biggest ten clones account for approximately 0.022% of the sample.

From the cysteine up to the phenylalanine, the CDR3 has a length of 15 residues. The only DNA kept is the CDR3, 45 bases in frame from the first base. Based on the germline V gene (reference sequence), the CDR1 and CDR2 sequences are GTSNPN and SVGIG. V is trimmed back by 4 bases and J by 6 bases, and the junction contains 10 bases that no gene match accounts for. Each donor gave one peripheral blood draw, about 100 mL on average, collected into heparinised tubes. Naive, central memory, regulatory and stem cell-like memory CD4+ T cells were sorted on a BD FACSAria II using a panel including CD45RO, CCR7, CD25, CD127, CD95 and CD27. Every sorted population had a purity above 95%. PBMCs were isolated immediately by Lymphoprep density gradient centrifugation and stained directly without culture. Samples were stained and sorted in pairs, with one healthy donor and one patient per experiment, so that batch effects were minimized.

Comment on this clone: Its specific antigen is unknown. No base quality information exists; no much larger clone differs at one position.

The TCR was taken from a man aged 18-30 years with type 1 diabetes. The chain uses TRBV30 and TRBJ1-5; TRBD1 lines up with 9 middle nucleotides. Sample: naive CD4+ T cells from blood. This specimen's cell subset or site label, per the study, means: true naive CD4+ T cells. The DNA is TGTGCCTGGACTACCGGGACAGGGATGAGTCAGCCCCAGCATTTT. It translates to CAWTTGTGMSQPQHF.